This entry features one T cell receptor (beta chain) sequence. Its antigen is not identified. The source of the sample is a study of OX40 agonist ivuxolimab in advanced cancers. In germline, CDR1 is SNHLY, CDR2 FYNNEI. There are 16 residues in the CDR3. V lost 1 base and J lost 4, with 16 bases in between. Study-level findings and limits: The study found that CD8+ T cells averaged more expanded clones than CD4+. Among expanded peripheral T cells, antigen specificity went undetermined.

Some clones are missing from TCRdb's copy, which holds only in-frame ones; the method was immunoSEQ multiplex PCR. The table lists around 70,000 clones, 88% of them singletons. The chain employs TRBV2 and TRBJ1-1; D not certain. This clonotype was obtained from an adult with an advanced solid tumor such as melanoma, head and neck, liver or kidney cancer. This sample comprised CD4+ or CD8+ T cells sorted from blood, obtained in a trial of the OX40 agonist ivuxolimab. The CDR3 reads CASSEGGRPGVTEAFF. DNA for the CDR3: TGTGCCAGCAGTGAAGGGGGTAGGCCGGGTGTCACTGAAGCTTTCTTT.